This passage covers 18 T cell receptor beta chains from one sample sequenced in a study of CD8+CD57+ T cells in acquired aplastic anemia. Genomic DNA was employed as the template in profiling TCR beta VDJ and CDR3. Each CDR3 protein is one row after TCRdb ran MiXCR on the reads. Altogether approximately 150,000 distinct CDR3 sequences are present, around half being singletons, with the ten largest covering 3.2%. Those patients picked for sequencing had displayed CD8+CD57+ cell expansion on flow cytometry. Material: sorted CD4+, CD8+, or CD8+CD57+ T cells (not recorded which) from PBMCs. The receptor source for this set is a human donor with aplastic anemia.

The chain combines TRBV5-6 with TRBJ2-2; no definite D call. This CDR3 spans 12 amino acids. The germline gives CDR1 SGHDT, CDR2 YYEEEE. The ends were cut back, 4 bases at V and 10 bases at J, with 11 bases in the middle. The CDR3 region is CASSRSGTELFF. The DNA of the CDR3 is TGTGCCAGCAGCCGGTCGGGCACGGAGCTGTTTTTT.

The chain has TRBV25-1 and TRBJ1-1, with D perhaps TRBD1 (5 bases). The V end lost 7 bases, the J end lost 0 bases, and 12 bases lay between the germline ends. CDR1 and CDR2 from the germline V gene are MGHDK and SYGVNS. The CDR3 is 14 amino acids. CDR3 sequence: CASKKEGMNTEAFF. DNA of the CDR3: TGTGCCAGCAAGAAGGAGGGGATGAACACTGAAGCTTTCTTT.

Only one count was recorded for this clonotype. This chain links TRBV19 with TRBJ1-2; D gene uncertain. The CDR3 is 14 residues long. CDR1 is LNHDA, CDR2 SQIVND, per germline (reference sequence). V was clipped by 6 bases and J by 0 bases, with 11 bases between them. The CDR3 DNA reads TGTGCCAGTAGGATCGGGTCAGCTAACTATGGCTACACCTTC. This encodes CASRIGSANYGYTF.

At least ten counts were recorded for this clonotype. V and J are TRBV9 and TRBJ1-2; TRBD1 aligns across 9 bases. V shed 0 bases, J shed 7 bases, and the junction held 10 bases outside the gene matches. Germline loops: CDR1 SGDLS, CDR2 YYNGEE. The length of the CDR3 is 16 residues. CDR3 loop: CASSVGTGGTYFGYTF. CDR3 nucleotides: TGTGCCAGCAGCGTAGGTACAGGGGGCACATATTTTGGCTACACCTTC. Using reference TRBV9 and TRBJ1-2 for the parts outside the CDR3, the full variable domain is DSGVTQTPKHLITATGQRVTLRCSPRSGDLSVYWYQQSLDQGLQFLIQYYNGEERAKGNILERFSAQQFPDLHSELNLSSLELGDSALYFCASSVGTGGTYFGYTFGSGTRLTVV.

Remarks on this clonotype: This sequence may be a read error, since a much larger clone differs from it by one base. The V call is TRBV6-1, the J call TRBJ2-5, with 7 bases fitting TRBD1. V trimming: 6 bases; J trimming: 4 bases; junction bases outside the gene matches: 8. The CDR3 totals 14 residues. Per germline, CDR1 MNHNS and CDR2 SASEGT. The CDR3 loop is CASRRGRGRETQYF. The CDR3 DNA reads TGTGCCAGCAGACGGGGCAGGGGGAGAGAGACCCAGTACTTC.

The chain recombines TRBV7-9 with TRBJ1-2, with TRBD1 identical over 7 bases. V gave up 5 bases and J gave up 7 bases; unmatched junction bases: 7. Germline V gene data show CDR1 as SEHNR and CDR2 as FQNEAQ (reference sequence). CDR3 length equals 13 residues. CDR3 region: CASSLDRVGGYTF. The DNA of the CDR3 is TGTGCCAGCAGCCTAGACAGGGTCGGTGGCTACACCTTC.

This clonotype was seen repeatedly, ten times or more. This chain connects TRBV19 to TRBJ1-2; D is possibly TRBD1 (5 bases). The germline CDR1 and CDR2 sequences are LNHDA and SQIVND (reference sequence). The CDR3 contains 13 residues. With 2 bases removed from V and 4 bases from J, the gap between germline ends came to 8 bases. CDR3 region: CASSIQGAYGYTF. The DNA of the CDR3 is TGTGCCAGTAGTATACAGGGAGCCTATGGCTACACCTTC.

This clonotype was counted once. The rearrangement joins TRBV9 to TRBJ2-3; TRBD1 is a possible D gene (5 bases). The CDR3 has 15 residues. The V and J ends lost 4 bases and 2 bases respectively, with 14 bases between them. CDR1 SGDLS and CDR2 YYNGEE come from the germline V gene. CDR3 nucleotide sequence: TGTGCCAGCAGCCCCCGGCAGGGTCACACAGATACGCAGTATTTT. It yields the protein CASSPRQGHTDTQYF. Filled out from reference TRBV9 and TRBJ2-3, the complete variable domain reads DSGVTQTPKHLITATGQRVTLRCSPRSGDLSVYWYQQSLDQGLQFLIQYYNGEERAKGNILERFSAQQFPDLHSELNLSSLELGDSALYFCASSPRQGHTDTQYFGPGTRLTVL.

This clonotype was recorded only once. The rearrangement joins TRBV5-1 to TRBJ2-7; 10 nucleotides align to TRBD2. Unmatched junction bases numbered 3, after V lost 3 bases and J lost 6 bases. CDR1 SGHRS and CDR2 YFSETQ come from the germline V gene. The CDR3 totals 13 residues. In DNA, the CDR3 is TGCGCCAGCAGCTCAACTAGCGGGGCCGAGCAGTACTTC. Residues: CASSSTSGAEQYF.

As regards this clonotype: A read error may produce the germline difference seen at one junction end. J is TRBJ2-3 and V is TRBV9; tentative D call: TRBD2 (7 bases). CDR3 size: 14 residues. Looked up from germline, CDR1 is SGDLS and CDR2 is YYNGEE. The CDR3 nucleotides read TGTGCCAGCAGCGTAGCTGTAGGGGGGGATACGCGGTATTTT. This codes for CASSVAVGGDTRYF.

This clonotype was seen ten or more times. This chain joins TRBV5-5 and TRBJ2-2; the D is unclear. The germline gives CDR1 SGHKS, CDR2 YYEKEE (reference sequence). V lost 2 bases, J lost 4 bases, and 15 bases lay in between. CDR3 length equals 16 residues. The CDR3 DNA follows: TGTGCCAGCAGCTTAGGGTGGGATTTGGGCACCGGGGAGCTGTTTTTT. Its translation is CASSLGWDLGTGELFF.

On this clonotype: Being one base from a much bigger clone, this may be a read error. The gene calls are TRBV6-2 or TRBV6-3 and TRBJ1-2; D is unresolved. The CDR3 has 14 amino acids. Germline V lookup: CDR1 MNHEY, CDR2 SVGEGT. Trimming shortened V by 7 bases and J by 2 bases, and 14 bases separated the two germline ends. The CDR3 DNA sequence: TGTGCCAGCAACAACGGCGGCGACAACTATGGCTACACCTTC. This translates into CASNNGGDNYGYTF.

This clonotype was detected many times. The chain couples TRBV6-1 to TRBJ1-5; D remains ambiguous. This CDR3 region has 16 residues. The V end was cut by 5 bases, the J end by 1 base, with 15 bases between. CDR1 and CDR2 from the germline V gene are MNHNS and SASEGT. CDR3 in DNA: TGTGCCAGCAGTCTGGACGGTCCTTGGAGCAATCAGCCCCAGCATTTT. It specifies CASSLDGPWSNQPQHF.

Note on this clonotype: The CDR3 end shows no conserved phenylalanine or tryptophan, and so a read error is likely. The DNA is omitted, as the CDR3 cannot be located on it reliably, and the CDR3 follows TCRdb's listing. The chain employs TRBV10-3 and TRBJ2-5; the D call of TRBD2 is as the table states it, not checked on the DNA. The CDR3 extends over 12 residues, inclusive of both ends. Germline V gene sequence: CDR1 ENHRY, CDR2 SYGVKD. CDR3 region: CAIIGRLEPPGL.

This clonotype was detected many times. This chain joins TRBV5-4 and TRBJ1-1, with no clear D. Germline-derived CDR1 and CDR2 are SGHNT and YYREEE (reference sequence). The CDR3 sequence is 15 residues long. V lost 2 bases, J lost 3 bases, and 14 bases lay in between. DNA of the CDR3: TGTGCCAGCAGCTTAGGCCAGCAGTTCCACACTGAAGCTTTCTTT. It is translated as CASSLGQQFHTEAFF.

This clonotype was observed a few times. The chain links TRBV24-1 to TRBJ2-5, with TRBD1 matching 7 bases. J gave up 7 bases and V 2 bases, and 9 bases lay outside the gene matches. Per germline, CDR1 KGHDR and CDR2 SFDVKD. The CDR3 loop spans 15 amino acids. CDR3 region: CATSDSRTGRGTQYF. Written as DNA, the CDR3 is TGTGCCACCAGTGATTCTCGGACAGGCCGGGGGACCCAGTACTTC.

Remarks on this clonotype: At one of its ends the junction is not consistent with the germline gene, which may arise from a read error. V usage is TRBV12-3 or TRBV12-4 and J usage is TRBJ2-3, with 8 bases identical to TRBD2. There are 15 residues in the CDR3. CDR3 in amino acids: CASGLAGGTTDTQYF. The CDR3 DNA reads TGCGCCAGCGGTTTGGCGGGGGGAACCACAGATACGCAGTATTTT.

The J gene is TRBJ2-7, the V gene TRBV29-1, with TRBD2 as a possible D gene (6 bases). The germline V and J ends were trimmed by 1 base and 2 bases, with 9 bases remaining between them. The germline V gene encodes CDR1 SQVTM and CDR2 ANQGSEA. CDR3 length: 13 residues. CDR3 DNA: TGCAGCGTTGAAGCAGGGACTCCCTACGAGCAGTACTTC. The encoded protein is CSVEAGTPYEQYF.